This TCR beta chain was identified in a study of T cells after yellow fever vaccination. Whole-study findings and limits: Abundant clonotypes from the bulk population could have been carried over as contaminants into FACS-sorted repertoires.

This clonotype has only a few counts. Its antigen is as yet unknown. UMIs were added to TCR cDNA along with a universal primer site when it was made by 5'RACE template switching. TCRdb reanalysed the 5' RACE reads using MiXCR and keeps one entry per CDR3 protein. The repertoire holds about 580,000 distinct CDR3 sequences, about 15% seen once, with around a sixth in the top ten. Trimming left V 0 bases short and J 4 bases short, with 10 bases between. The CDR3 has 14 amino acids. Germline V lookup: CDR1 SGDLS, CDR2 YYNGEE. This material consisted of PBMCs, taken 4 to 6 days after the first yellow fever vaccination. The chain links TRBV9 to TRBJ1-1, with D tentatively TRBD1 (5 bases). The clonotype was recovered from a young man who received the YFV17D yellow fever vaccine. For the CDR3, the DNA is TGTGCCAGCAGCGTAGGGATGGGGGTCACTGAAGCTTTCTTT. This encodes CASSVGMGVTEAFF. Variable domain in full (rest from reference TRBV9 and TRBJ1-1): DSGVTQTPKHLITATGQRVTLRCSPRSGDLSVYWYQQSLDQGLQFLIQYYNGEERAKGNILERFSAQQFPDLHSELNLSSLELGDSALYFCASSVGMGVTEAFFGQGTRLTVV.